The clone carrying this TCR beta chain was counted ten times or more. Its antigen is not known. One junction end disagrees with the germline gene, perhaps due to a read error. These data come from a study of Graves' ophthalmopathy and Graves' hyperthyroidism. For the study at large: Peripheral blood was gathered at the point of initial diagnosis, before any treatment started.

Other autoimmune disease, uncontrolled infection, pregnancy and lactation led to exclusion. The diagnosis was founded upon clinical symptoms, serum thyroxine, TRAb, thyroid ultrasound and orbital computed tomography. Whole-study results and caveats: Distinction of ophthalmopathy from stable hyperthyroidism by a 13-signature model reached approximately 88% sensitivity and 70% to 83% specificity.

Amplification targeted the TCR beta CDR3 regions, with RNA transcripts as the source material. Amplification began with first-round RT-PCR using HTBI primers, then second-round multiplex PCR was performed. Using its own MiXCR run on the multiplex PCR reads, TCRdb lists one record per CDR3 protein. The sample holds hundreds of thousands of distinct CDR3 sequences; 20% to 25% are singletons and the top ten take 2.5% to 3%. This receptor was obtained from a woman between 18 and 30 years old with stable Graves' hyperthyroidism. The specimen was peripheral blood.

The CDR3 here is CASSQEGGRGREQYF. DNA for the CDR3: TGCGCCAGCAGTCAAGAGGGGGGCAGGGGGCGAGAGCAGTACTTC. The V and J genes are TRBV4-1 and TRBJ2-7, with TRBD1 matching 8 bases. Germline V gene sequence: CDR1 MGHRA, CDR2 YSYEKL. The CDR3 is 15 amino acids.